This entry is about one T cell receptor beta chain. Its antigen is unknown. No base quality values were provided; no much bigger clone lies one nucleotide off. Trimming costs V 5 bases and J 0 bases, and their ends lie 5 bases apart. As encoded in the germline V gene, CDR1 is MDHEN while CDR2 is SYDVKM. From the cysteine up to the phenylalanine, the CDR3 has a length of 13 residues. The read is trimmed to its CDR3 DNA, 39 bases read in frame from base 1. The protocol used for the library was the immunoSEQ multiplex PCR assay. For the multiplex PCR, a mixture combining 60 forward primers for TCR Vbeta segments and 13 reverse primers for TCR Jbeta segments was used. A multiplex PCR assay on genomic DNA amplified the CDR3 region of rearranged TCR beta genes. On the Illumina HiSeq System, the amplified TCR beta libraries were sequenced as 87-base-pair reads. Under the source paper's analysis protocol: Across the 670 or so repertoires, a later analysis counted around 80 million unique TCR beta chains, roughly 11 million of which were shared by at least two donors. A nearest-neighbor algorithm error-corrected the raw reads and collapsed the reads into unique sequences, merging closely related sequences to remove PCR and sequencing errors. To assign V, D and J gene segments, CDR3 sequences were aligned to IMGT reference sequences. Each retained sequence needed at least a six-nucleotide match to both a V gene segment and a J gene segment. Rearrangements were called productive when the CDR3 lacked stop codons and stayed in frame with V and J; all others were non-productive. CDR3 was defined according to IMGT convention as the region running from the second conserved V-encoded cysteine to the conserved J-encoded phenylalanine. In an earlier analysis of roughly 580 of the donors, sequences lacking an unambiguous match to a single V gene segment were excluded. In an earlier analysis of several hundred of the donors, a V segment was called functional when productive rearrangements were above 56.7%, and segregating when the standard deviation between donors exceeded 5%. To diagnose cytomegalovirus status from the catalog of TCR beta chain sequences, a statistical classification framework was built. A later analysis assigned V and J genes by comparing TCR nucleotide sequences with IMGT/GENE-DB human TR gene sequences. A later analysis assigned CDR3 sequences and most-parsimonious VDJ recombination scenarios with the TCRdist pipeline. A later analysis defined each TCR beta chain by its CDR3 amino acid sequence plus V-gene family, and excluded reads lacking a unique V-gene family. To address suspected cross-contamination and a sequencing artifact, a later analysis removed 450 to 700 highly shared, low-generation-probability nucleotide sequences. A later analysis calculated a clonal expansion index for each public chain from normalized within-repertoire ranks of inferred template counts. In a later analysis, generation probabilities were computed with a VDJ recombination model fitted to out-of-frame rearrangements, and the resulting probabilities were checked against IGoR. A later analysis scored TCR-TCR, TCR-HLA and TCR-CMV co-occurrence with hypergeometric tests, applying a repertoire-size bias correction to TCR pairs. To estimate false discovery rates, a later analysis permuted the HLA or CMV assignments 20 times. In a later analysis, co-occurring TCRs were grouped with DBSCAN, and TCRdist sequence similarity was added when clustering was performed within HLA-allele-positive subsets. For co-occurrence clustering, repertoires with fewer than 30,000 or more than 120,000 public chains were excluded, along with five or six repertoires with anomalous nucleotide sharing. The table was pulled from immuneACCESS by TCRdb, which kept in-frame rearrangements only. Such tables lose some clones; where checked, under half of the loss comes from unresolved V genes, and the rest has no known cause. V, J and clone size were drawn from that table, and D and trimming were deduced from the DNA. The sample profile shows about 150,000 clones; 88% of them were found once. 0.45% to 0.55% of the sample belongs to the ten largest clones.

This entry is derived from a study of cytomegalovirus exposure and HLA in healthy donors (dated by TCRdb to 2017 to 2019). With regard to the full study: In an earlier analysis of roughly 500 of the donors, approximately 300 Gb of sequence data and 100 million or so unique TCR beta sequences from 150 million to 200 million T cells were reported. To decide whether each TCR beta V gene segment behaved as functional or pseudogenic, an earlier analysis of nearly 600 of the donors relied on high-throughput TCR beta sequencing. Roughly five DR-DQ haplotypes were handled as single units for association and clustering because linkage in the cohort was strong. Every discovery cohort repertoire had been produced on one sequencing platform. Among some 400 genotyped donors of the cohort, an average of roughly 230,000 unique TCR beta nucleotide sequences was sequenced per donor, of which 15% to 20% were non-productive. The number of typed donors differed by locus: about 620-630 for A, B, C, DRB1 and DQB1; approximately 520 for DQA1; fewer than 610 for DPA1; and some 430 for DPB1. Among the roughly 400 genotyped donors, roughly 80% belonged to the genetic ancestry cluster associated with self-reported Caucasian donors. Rather than using new phenotypic data, the later analysis identified candidate immune exposures from TCR beta sequences and from how often those sequences occurred across donors. Both class I and class II loci were covered by HLA typing, at four-digit resolution. The study aimed to test whether cataloging public T cell receptors could reveal signatures of past pathogen exposure. A separate validation cohort of over a hundred different subjects was used in addition to the 666-subject first cohort. In a later analysis, previously published TCR beta repertoires from 600 to 850 donors were re-analyzed and high-resolution HLA genotyping was added so that TCR occurrence patterns could be studied. An early release that covered fewer than 800 HLA-typed donors contained around 300 gigabases of sequencing data and around 85 million unique TCR sequences. Donor age, sex, ethnicity and CMV serostatus were compiled alongside the repertoire data. Using immunosequencing, the study profiled T cell repertoires from around 680 subjects and related those repertoires to cytomegalovirus serostatus. Genome-wide SNP genotypes for about 65% of the roughly 670 donors were used in a later genetic analysis, which treated that subset as a discovery cohort. To predict cytomegalovirus infection status, the study brought together high-throughput TCR immunosequencing, statistical association of individual TCRs with disease status, and machine learning.

General conclusions and limits of the study: Roughly 17 rarely observed V segments, including chromosome 9 orphons, were excluded from the earlier analysis of almost 600 of the donors because counts were too low. Because some donors lacked HLA typing at each locus, the association tests relied only on the typed subset. In a later analysis, TCR association rates were found to vary across HLA loci, with the most associated TCRs seen for DRB1 alleles and the fewest for HLA-C alleles. In a later genetic analysis, fewer N-insertions in productive TCRs were reported among donors in an Asian-associated ancestry cluster than the approximately 670-donor mean. Several of the top co-occurrence clusters appeared to be linked to parvovirus B19, influenza, CMV and Epstein-Barr virus, according to a later analysis. Most TCR sequences were seen in very few donors, while some public TCRs were found in many individuals. Presence/absence analyses assumed roughly uniform sequencing depth across donors, an assumption that may not hold. A few of the identified cytomegalovirus-associated TCR beta chains were confirmed in vitro to be specific for cytomegalovirus antigens. Specific HLA alleles were associated with 16,951 TCR beta sequences at a false discovery rate of 0.05 in a later analysis. This cohort had only TCR beta chains sequenced, and the lack of alpha or paired-chain data limited which features could be detected. In the study, approximately 150 TCR beta chains were listed as associated with cytomegalovirus. In a later analysis, most CMV-associated TCR beta chains were found to appear HLA-restricted, with HLA associations seemingly driven largely by CMV exposure. A further reported finding was that TCR beta sequences accurately predicted the HLA-A and HLA-B alleles for most subjects in the first cohort. In a later analysis, HLA-associated TCR beta chains were found to be more clonally expanded and to have lower generation probabilities than equally common non-associated chains. A group of highly shared sequence variants was considered likely to be a technical artifact of the sequencing pipeline. Because the 87-base-pair reads could not distinguish some IMGT-functional V segments, including TRBV6-2 and TRBV6-3, those segments were excluded. Immune exposure information for the cohort was limited to CMV serostatus. When HLA alleles, especially DR and DQ, strongly co-occurred, TCR associations were difficult to assign to individual alleles. Linkage disequilibrium might explain the correlated functional status among segregating V segments, but an unknown experimental factor could not be excluded. Cytomegalovirus status was reported to be diagnosed by the classifier with high specificity and sensitivity in both the original and validation cohorts. An association between a missense DCLRE1C variant and V-gene and J-gene trimming of TCR beta chains was found in a later genetic analysis and replicated in an independent cohort. An earlier analysis of approximately 500 of the donors showed that most TCR beta V segments appeared in productive rearrangements either about 90% or about 30% of the time, which broadly matched IMGT annotations. The authors suggested that the approach could potentially be extended to other disease states and immunological phenotypes.

The cohort consisted of 666 healthy bone marrow donors. At the time of sampling, all cohort members were nominally healthy, though unrecorded immune exposures were likely present. The donor was CMV seronegative and was included in the group of a few hundred seronegative cohort members. A peripheral blood sample was provided by each donor, and peripheral blood mononuclear cells were used for TCR beta sequencing. The Qiagen DNeasy Blood Extraction Kit was used to extract genomic DNA from the blood cell samples. This receptor was obtained from a woman aged 40 to 55 in good health and CMV-seronegative. Sample: PBMCs. The rearranged chain carries TRBV28 and TRBJ2-1; the D gene identity is not certain. In nucleotides, the sequence is TGTGCCAGCAGTCCGGGCTCCTACAATGAGCAGTTCTTC. Translated, it reads CASSPGSYNEQFF.